These 19 T cell receptor beta chains originate from one sample sequenced in a study of blood T cells in healthy people across ages. The second PCR ran about 6 to 11 cycles with a sample-barcoded 5' primer and J-beta primers. MiXCR was run by TCRdb on the 5' RACE reads, yielding one entry per CDR3 protein. The table shows approximately 2,000,000 distinct CDR3 sequences, with more than 35% occurring only once. The source material was blood. The origin of the receptors is a human donor in good health.

This clonotype was recorded a few times. J is TRBJ2-2 and V is TRBV29-1; D may be TRBD1 (6 bases). The CDR3 runs 13 residues. Germline V gene data show CDR1 as SQVTM and CDR2 as ANQGSEA. Trimming pared 7 bases from V and 2 bases from J, leaving 11 bases between. CDR3 nucleotides: TGCAGCGGAAGGGGACAAAACACCGGGGAGCTGTTTTTT. Protein product: CSGRGQNTGELFF.

Note on this clonotype: One junction end does not reproduce the germline sequence, and a read error may be involved. This chain links TRBV24-1 with TRBJ1-2; the D is unclear. There are 13 residues in the CDR3. Per germline, CDR1 KGHDR and CDR2 SFDVKD. The CDR3 nucleotides are TGTGCCGCCAGTGATTTGAGCCCCTATGGCTACACCTTC. This translates into CAASDLSPYGYTF.

The genes are TRBV3-1 and TRBJ2-3; 8 bases match TRBD2. CDR1 LGHDT and CDR2 YNNKEL come from the germline V gene (reference sequence). The trim removed 5 bases at V and 0 bases at J, leaving 7 bases unmatched. This CDR3 has 16 residues. CDR3 region: CASSTLAETSTDTQYF. CDR3 in DNA: TGTGCCAGCAGCACACTAGCGGAGACTAGCACAGATACGCAGTATTTT.

J is TRBJ2-5 and V is TRBV5-1, with D unresolved. The CDR3 extends over 15 amino acids. The V end lost 1 base, the J end lost 1 base, and 11 bases lay between the germline ends. Looked up from germline, CDR1 is SGHRS and CDR2 is YFSETQ. CDR3 region: CASSLYGITQETQYF. In DNA form, the CDR3 reads TGCGCCAGCAGCTTGTACGGAATAACCCAAGAGACCCAGTACTTC.

This sequence joins TRBV4-2 and TRBJ1-6, with D perhaps matching TRBD1 (5 bases). The CDR3 consists of 14 residues. The germline V gene encodes CDR1 LGHNA and CDR2 YNFKEQ. V was shortened by 4 bases and J by 11 bases, with 15 bases between the two germline ends. The CDR3 loop is CASSPREGRAPLHF. The CDR3 DNA sequence: TGTGCCAGCAGCCCCCGGGAGGGGCGTGCACCCCTCCACTTT.

The CDR3 region is CASSADYNSPLHF. Here the CDR3 DNA reads TGTGCCAGCAGCGCGGATTATAATTCACCCCTCCACTTT. This chain links TRBV7-3 with TRBJ1-6; D is unresolved. CDR3 size: 13 residues. The germline gives CDR1 SGHTA, CDR2 FQGTGA. V was cut by 5 bases and J by 4 bases, with 6 bases left in between.

The sample holds a few counts of this clonotype. The rearrangement links TRBV6-2 or TRBV6-3 to TRBJ1-5, with D tentatively TRBD1 (5 bases). Trimming shortened V by 1 base and J by 3 bases, and 7 bases separated the two germline ends. The CDR3 has 14 residues. The germline V gene has CDR1 MNHEY and CDR2 SVGEGT. The DNA for the CDR3 is TGTGCCAGCAGTTACTACAGGAACAATCAGCCCCAGCATTTT. This translates into CASSYYRNNQPQHF.

The chain recombines TRBV5-6 with TRBJ2-5; possible D gene TRBD2, 5 bases. V lost 0 bases to trimming and J lost 2 bases, with 8 bases between them. Germline CDR1 and CDR2: SGHDT and YYEEEE. This CDR3 region has 14 residues. CDR3 DNA sequence: TGTGCCAGCAGCTTGGAGACTACGCAAGAGACCCAGTACTTC. This translates into CASSLETTQETQYF.

V is TRBV5-6 and J is TRBJ2-4; 9 nucleotides align to TRBD1. The ends lost 2 bases at V and 7 bases at J; junction bases unmatched: 7. Germline CDR1 and CDR2: SGHDT and YYEEEE. This CDR3 is 15 amino acids long. The CDR3 region is CASSFSTGGWNIQYF. The CDR3 DNA is TGTGCCAGCAGCTTCTCAACAGGGGGCTGGAACATTCAGTACTTC.

The V call is TRBV5-8, the J call TRBJ1-2; 8 nucleotides match TRBD1. After removal of 3 bases from V and 5 bases from J, the junction contained 3 bases not matched to a gene. Germline CDR1 SGHTS, CDR2 YDEGEE. The CDR3 sequence is 13 residues long. The CDR3 protein is CASSWDRWYGYTF. CDR3 coding DNA: TGTGCCAGCAGCTGGGACAGGTGGTATGGCTACACCTTC.

This clonotype appeared a few times. The CDR3 sequence is CAIREPAGELFF. The CDR3 nucleotides read TGTGCCATCAGGGAACCGGCCGGGGAGCTGTTTTTT. The V and J genes are TRBV10-3 and TRBJ2-2; D remains unclear. With 6 bases removed from V and 6 bases from J, the gap between germline ends came to 8 bases. CDR1 is ENHRY and CDR2 is SYGVKD in the germline V gene. CDR3 length: 12 residues.

The CDR3 loop is CASSQGDGMRAFF. CDR3 DNA: TGTGCCAGCAGCCAAGGCGACGGGATGAGGGCTTTCTTT. The V call is TRBV14, the J call TRBJ1-1; D gene unclear. In germline, CDR1 is SGHDN, CDR2 FVKESK. The CDR3 sequence is 13 residues long. V lost 1 base, J lost 11 bases, and 14 bases lay in between.

With regard to this clonotype: At one end, the junction sequence differs from germline, possibly due to a read error. The CDR3 here is CASGFWRAVLNTGELFF. The CDR3 region has the DNA TGTGCCAGCGGCTTCTGGCGAGCCGTCTTGAACACCGGGGAGCTGTTTTTT. The chain links TRBV11-1 to TRBJ2-2, with unresolved D. Germline V gene sequence: CDR1 SGHAT, CDR2 FQDESV (reference sequence). The CDR3 length is 17 residues. The full variable domain, in which reference TRBV11-1 and TRBJ2-2 provide the parts outside the CDR3, is EAEVAQSPRYKITEKSQAVAFWCDPISGHATLYWYRQILGQGPELLVQFQDESVVDDSQLPKDRFSAERLKGVDSTLKIQPAELGDSAMYLCASGFWRAVLNTGELFFGEGSRLTVL.

The CDR3 is CASSSTGLSEQFF. The CDR3, as DNA: TGTGCCAGCAGTTCAACCGGGCTTAGTGAGCAGTTCTTC. The chain joins TRBV12-3 or TRBV12-4 to TRBJ2-1; D not resolved. CDR3 length equals 13 residues. Trimming removed 4 bases at V and 9 bases at J, with 13 bases between.

This clonotype was seen many times. The chain combines TRBV6-1 with TRBJ1-2; weak D call: TRBD1 (6 bases). Germline-derived CDR1 and CDR2 are MNHNS and SASEGT. The CDR3 length is 12 residues. Trimming removed 6 bases at V and 4 bases at J, with 9 bases between. The DNA for the CDR3 is TGTGCCAGCAGCGGACAGATCTATGGCTACACCTTC. Translation gives CASSGQIYGYTF.

This chain links TRBV6-6 with TRBJ2-4, with 10 bases that match TRBD1. The J call is doubtful: the DNA matches TRBJ2-5 better. Germline CDR1 MNHNY, CDR2 SVGAGI (reference sequence). This CDR3 comprises 15 residues. CDR3 region: CASSYSTGGQKTQYF. The CDR3 DNA reads TGTGCCAGCAGTTACTCGACAGGGGGCCAGAAGACCCAGTACTTC.

This clonotype was counted between two and nine times. The chain employs TRBV12-3 or TRBV12-4 and TRBJ2-5; a possible D gene is TRBD2 (5 bases). The CDR3 loop spans 15 amino acids. Trimming took 6 bases from V and 7 from J, leaving 21 bases between them. In nucleotides, the CDR3 is TGTGCCAGCAGCTCAAAATTGGACCGGGATCGGACCCAGTACTTC. It is translated as CASSSKLDRDRTQYF.

This chain connects TRBV7-8 to TRBJ2-5, with 13 bases fitting TRBD2. CDR1 and CDR2 from the germline V gene are SGHVS and FQNEAQ. The CDR3 runs 17 residues. Trimming at V came to 5 bases and at J to 2 bases, leaving 8 bases not matched to a gene. The chain's CDR3 is CASSPRSLAGGQETQYF. The DNA of the CDR3 is TGTGCCAGCAGCCCGAGGTCACTAGCGGGGGGGCAAGAGACCCAGTACTTC.

The V and J genes are TRBV12-3 or TRBV12-4 and TRBJ2-5; D is uncertain. Trimming cost V 3 bases and J 5 bases, with 13 bases left between them. There are 14 residues in the CDR3. DNA for the CDR3: TGTGCCAGCAGTTTGATTGGCTCCCCCGAGACCCAGTACTTC. The encoded protein is CASSLIGSPETQYF.